The following is a TCR beta chain sequence with its context. The same CDR3 also results from other DNA sequences found in this sample. This record belongs to a study of blood T cell repertoires in COVID-19. The table came from immunoSEQ multiplex PCR; TCRdb's copy has only in-frame clones and leaves some out. In the table there are approximately 330,000 clones, about 86% of which are singletons. The sequence came from a woman in her 40s with acute COVID-19. Sequencing was done on a sample of PBMCs or T cells enriched from blood (not recorded which).

CDR3 sequence: CASSRTGDTEAFF. The CDR3 coding sequence is TGTGCCAGCAGTCGAACAGGGGACACTGAAGCTTTCTTT. This sequence joins TRBV12-3 or TRBV12-4 and TRBJ1-1; 7 nucleotides agree with TRBD1. The CDR3 spans 13 residues. Unmatched junction bases numbered 3, after V lost 5 bases and J lost 3 bases.